These 11 T cell receptor beta chains share one sample of origin, sequenced in a study of blood T cell repertoires in COVID-19. TCRdb keeps only in-frame clones here, not all; method: immunoSEQ multiplex PCR. The sample has around 100,000 clones; roughly nine tenths are singletons. Sequenced: peripheral blood. These receptors originate from an elderly woman in a cohort sampled during active COVID-19.

This chain joins TRBV7-2 and TRBJ2-7; tentatively, D is TRBD1 (6 bases). Germline lookup yields CDR1 SGHTA and CDR2 FQGNSA. V was cut by 5 bases and J by 2 bases, with 10 bases left in between. This CDR3 has 13 amino acids. The CDR3 sequence: CASSPGVPYEQYF. In DNA, the CDR3 is TGTGCCAGCAGCCCAGGGGTCCCCTACGAGCAGTACTTC.

This clone was seen once. The genes are TRBV5-1 and TRBJ2-5, with 11 bases that match TRBD2. The length of the CDR3 is 16 residues. The ends lost 6 bases at V and 1 base at J; junction bases unmatched: 8. Germline loops: CDR1 SGHRS, CDR2 YFSETQ. The CDR3 spells CASNTGTSGFQETQYF. CDR3 in DNA: TGCGCCAGCAACACTGGGACTAGCGGATTCCAAGAGACCCAGTACTTC.

V is TRBV19 and J is TRBJ1-6; TRBD1 might be the D (5 bases). The CDR3 consists of 16 residues. Trimming removed 3 bases at V and 7 bases at J, with 16 bases between. The germline gives CDR1 LNHDA, CDR2 SQIVND (reference sequence). This chain's CDR3 is CASSIDPQGVNSPLHF. Here the CDR3 DNA reads TGTGCCAGTAGTATCGATCCCCAAGGGGTAAATTCACCCCTCCACTTT.

The chain has TRBV7-8 and TRBJ2-2; 8 bases are shared with TRBD2. Germline trimming cut 4 bases from V and 4 bases from J; bases unmatched to any gene: 5. CDR3 length: 15 amino acids. In germline, CDR1 is SGHVS, CDR2 FQNEAQ. DNA of the CDR3: TGTGCCAGCAGCTCGAGCGGGGGTGTCACCGGGGAGCTGTTTTTT. Its translation is CASSSSGGVTGELFF.

The chain has TRBV7-2 and TRBJ2-2; D is perhaps TRBD1 (5 bases). The CDR3 consists of 15 residues. Germline CDR1 and CDR2: SGHTA and FQGNSA. The V and J ends lost 5 bases and 6 bases respectively, with 16 bases between them. The DNA for the CDR3 is TGTGCCAGCAGCCAGATAAGGGGATTCCCCGGGGAGCTGTTTTTT. Encoded protein: CASSQIRGFPGELFF.

The chain joins TRBV10-1 to TRBJ2-3; tentatively, D is TRBD2 (5 bases). In germline, CDR1 is WNHNN, CDR2 SYGVQD (reference sequence). CDR3 length: 17 residues. V lost 7 bases and J lost 0, with 20 bases in between. This chain's CDR3 is CASNGGELSTSTDTQYF. For the CDR3, the DNA is TGCGCCAGCAACGGTGGGGAGCTATCGACTAGCACAGATACGCAGTATTTT.

This chain links TRBV18 with TRBJ1-2; D is perhaps TRBD1 (5 bases). Germline V lookup: CDR1 KGHSH, CDR2 LQKENI. V shed 3 bases and J shed 6 bases, with 14 bases lying between them. The CDR3 totals 14 residues. The CDR3 is CASSPLSGLDGYTF. The DNA for the CDR3 is TGTGCCAGCTCACCTCTTTCAGGGCTGGATGGCTACACCTTC.

This chain links TRBV28 with TRBJ1-2; D gene unclear. This CDR3 contains 15 residues. V gave up 3 bases and J gave up 4 bases, with 15 bases separating them. Per the germline V gene, CDR1 is MDHEN and CDR2 is SYDVKM. The CDR3 sequence: CASSFVRETGYGYTF. As DNA, the CDR3 is TGTGCCAGCAGTTTCGTGCGCGAGACGGGCTATGGCTACACCTTC.

The chain joins TRBV28 to TRBJ2-2; D is undetermined. CDR1 and CDR2 (germline): MDHEN, SYDVKM. Trimming removed 6 bases at V and 5 bases at J, with 16 bases between. The CDR3 has 15 amino acids. CDR3 sequence: CASSPPVRLTGELFF. The CDR3 coding sequence is TGTGCCAGCAGCCCCCCTGTGAGGTTGACCGGGGAGCTGTTTTTT.

The chain joins TRBV19 to TRBJ2-2; perhaps TRBD1 as D (5 bases). Germline loops: CDR1 LNHDA, CDR2 SQIVND (reference sequence). The CDR3 consists of 14 residues. Trimming took off 5 bases at V and 2 bases at J, with 9 bases between the two ends. In nucleotides, the CDR3 is TGTGCCAGTAGTCCAGGGTCTAACACCGGGGAGCTGTTTTTT. Amino acid sequence: CASSPGSNTGELFF.

The rearrangement links TRBV5-1 to TRBJ2-3, with D maybe TRBD2 (5 bases). Per the germline V gene, CDR1 is SGHRS and CDR2 is YFSETQ. The CDR3 extends over 13 amino acids. Between the trimmed V and J ends, which lost 3 bases and 5 bases, there was a span of 10 bases. The CDR3 DNA reads TGCGCCAGCAGCTGGCCCGGGGAAGATACGCAGTATTTT. This sequence encodes CASSWPGEDTQYF.